The 12 T cell receptor beta chains listed next were all sequenced from one sample in a study of blood T cell repertoires in COVID-19. The method was immunoSEQ multiplex PCR; TCRdb's version includes in-frame clones alone and lacks a portion of them. The sample holds about 77,000 clones; about nine tenths are singletons and the top ten take more than 15%. What was sequenced was peripheral blood. The receptors here all came from a woman aged 80 or over with active or convalescent COVID-19.

The V gene is TRBV2, the J gene TRBJ2-7, with 8 bases identical to TRBD1. Germline values: CDR1 SNHLY, CDR2 FYNNEI. J was trimmed by 3 bases and V by 2 bases; bases with no gene match: 6. CDR3 length: 15 amino acids. CDR3 DNA: TGTGCCAGCAGTGAATATATGGACAGGGTCTACGAGCAGTACTTC. This codes for CASSEYMDRVYEQYF.

This chain uses TRBV4-2 with TRBJ1-1, with D perhaps TRBD1 (6 bases). Trimming removed 0 bases from V and 1 base from J, with 12 bases in between. Germline CDR1 reads LGHNA; CDR2 reads YNFKEQ. CDR3 size: 16 residues. In DNA, the CDR3 is TGTGCCAGCAGCCAAGAACTGGGACACCGGAACACTGAAGCTTTCTTT. It encodes CASSQELGHRNTEAFF.

DNA for the CDR3: TGTGCCAGCAGCCGGGGACTCCTATCCAACAATGAGCAGTTCTTC. Its protein is CASSRGLLSNNEQFF. This chain links TRBV7-3 with TRBJ2-1; possible D gene TRBD2, 6 bases. The CDR3 is 15 residues long. V lost 5 bases and J lost 5, with 16 bases in between. CDR1 SGHTA and CDR2 FQGTGA come from the germline V gene.

This clone has just one count. The rearrangement uses TRBV28 and TRBJ1-4; D possibly corresponds to TRBD1 (6 bases). The CDR3 has 14 amino acids. Trimming stripped 9 bases from V and 10 bases from J, with 21 bases between. Germline loops: CDR1 MDHEN, CDR2 SYDVKM. For the CDR3, the DNA is TGTGCCAGTACCCCACCCACAGGGTCGGGAAAACTGTTTTTT. Its protein product is CASTPPTGSGKLFF.

The chain joins TRBV20-1 to TRBJ2-7; tentatively, D is TRBD2 (6 bases). The CDR3 is made up of 11 amino acids. The germline V and J ends were trimmed by 8 bases and 3 bases, with 11 bases remaining between them. CDR1 is DFQATT and CDR2 is SNEGSKA in the germline V gene (reference sequence). The CDR3 DNA reads as TGCAGTCGAGACGGGGGCTACGAGCAGTACTTC. This gives the protein CSRDGGYEQYF.

The chain joins TRBV5-1 to TRBJ1-1, with no clear D. Trimming stripped 0 bases from V and 2 bases from J, with 11 bases between. This CDR3 is 15 amino acids long. CDR1 SGHRS and CDR2 YFSETQ come from the germline V gene. CDR3 loop: CASSLAWEGNTEAFF. The DNA of the CDR3 is TGCGCCAGCAGCTTGGCCTGGGAGGGAAACACTGAAGCTTTCTTT.

The chain joins TRBV10-3 to TRBJ2-5; D gene uncertain. Germline assignment: CDR1 ENHRY and CDR2 SYGVKD. Trimming pared 4 bases from V and 4 bases from J, leaving 10 bases between. The CDR3 contains 13 residues. The chain's CDR3 is CAISVPGVETQYF. The CDR3 DNA follows: TGTGCCATCAGTGTCCCCGGAGTAGAGACCCAGTACTTC.

The rearrangement joins TRBV19 to TRBJ2-5; 9 nucleotides match TRBD2. The CDR3 is 14 residues long. J lost 2 bases, V lost 5 bases, and 3 bases had no gene match. Germline assignment: CDR1 LNHDA and CDR2 SQIVND (reference sequence). This CDR3 reads CASSVAGGQETQYF. CDR3 bases: TGTGCCAGTAGTGTGGCGGGGGGGCAAGAGACCCAGTACTTC.

The rearrangement links TRBV13 to TRBJ1-1; D may be TRBD1 (5 bases). V shed 5 bases and J shed 4 bases, with 11 bases lying between them. Germline CDR1 PRHDT, CDR2 FYEKMQ (reference sequence). The CDR3 extends over 13 amino acids. The CDR3: CASSRGVGTEAFF. CDR3 sequence (DNA): TGTGCCAGCAGCCGGGGGGTTGGCACTGAAGCTTTCTTT.

The J gene is TRBJ2-2, the V gene TRBV6-5, with 7 positions matching TRBD2. Trimming removed 6 bases from V and 5 bases from J; junction bases left unmatched: 3. Looked up from germline, CDR1 is MNHEY and CDR2 is SVGAGI. CDR3 length: 13 amino acids. CDR3 sequence (DNA): TGTGCCAGCAGATCCGGGGGGACCGGGGAGCTGTTTTTT. Its translation: CASRSGGTGELFF.

The V call is TRBV9, the J call TRBJ1-4; possible D gene TRBD1, 5 bases. Germline V gene sequence: CDR1 SGDLS, CDR2 YYNGEE. The CDR3 is 15 residues long. V shed 3 bases and J shed 6 bases, with 15 bases lying between them. CDR3: CASSDEGDNYEKLFF. CDR3 nucleotides: TGTGCCAGCAGCGATGAAGGGGATAACTATGAAAAACTGTTTTTT.

The rearrangement links TRBV27 to TRBJ1-5; D is possibly TRBD1 (5 bases). The CDR3 totals 16 residues. Germline V gene lookup returns CDR1 MNHEY and CDR2 SMNVEV (reference sequence). V was cut by 6 bases and J by 4 bases, with 19 bases left in between. The CDR3 bases are TGTGCCAGCAGCCCACGTGGGGGGGGGATAAATCAGCCCCAGCATTTT. Protein sequence: CASSPRGGGINQPQHF.